The 29 T cell receptor beta chains below come from one sample, sequenced in a study of early T cells in non-severe SARS-CoV-2 infection. MiXCR, run by TCRdb on the 5' RACE reads, gives a single entry per CDR3 protein. The table shows about 86,000 distinct CDR3 sequences, with under 15% occurring only once. Sequenced material: whole blood. The receptors stem from an adult who was a healthcare worker with PCR-confirmed SARS-CoV-2 infection or an uninfected control (not recorded which).

This clonotype was recorded at least ten times. The V call is TRBV6-5, the J call TRBJ1-5, with a tentative D call TRBD1 (5 bases). Germline-derived CDR1 and CDR2 are MNHEY and SVGAGI. The CDR3 covers 16 residues. V was shortened by 8 bases and J by 4 bases, with 21 bases between the two germline ends. The CDR3 protein is CASSPVGDRRNQPQHF. Here the CDR3 DNA reads TGTGCCAGCTCCCCGGTCGGCGACAGACGTAATCAGCCCCAGCATTTT.

This chain uses TRBV5-1 with TRBJ2-2; 9 nucleotides line up with TRBD2. The CDR3 covers 16 residues. The J segment lost 2 bases and the V segment lost 4 bases, leaving 6 bases of the junction unmatched. Germline loops: CDR1 SGHRS, CDR2 YFSETQ. CDR3: CASSLGLASNTGELFF. In DNA, the CDR3 is TGCGCCAGCAGCCTTGGACTAGCGAGTAACACCGGGGAGCTGTTTTTT.

The chain combines TRBV2 with TRBJ2-7; D assignment may be TRBD1 or TRBD2 (5 bases each). The CDR3 totals 15 residues. With 6 bases removed from V and 5 bases from J, the gap between germline ends came to 20 bases. In germline, CDR1 is SNHLY, CDR2 FYNNEI. CDR3 residues: CASSLRDPKPNEQYF. For the CDR3, the DNA is TGTGCCAGCAGCCTTCGGGACCCCAAACCCAACGAGCAGTACTTC.

This clonotype was seen a few times. The chain uses TRBV20-1 and TRBJ1-4; perhaps TRBD1 as D (6 bases). CDR3 length: 13 residues. Germline CDR1 and CDR2: DFQATT and SNEGSKA (reference sequence). Trimming removed 3 bases from V and 3 bases from J, with 8 bases in between. The CDR3 DNA follows: TGCAGTGCTAGTGGGGGGCCTAATGAAAAACTGTTTTTT. Its protein product is CSASGGPNEKLFF.

This clonotype was picked up a small number of times. This sequence joins TRBV27 and TRBJ2-7, with D maybe TRBD2 (6 bases). This CDR3 contains 14 residues. Germline values: CDR1 MNHEY, CDR2 SMNVEV (reference sequence). Trimming removed 2 bases from V and 2 bases from J, with 10 bases in between. CDR3 region: CASSLGGEAYEQYF. The CDR3 nucleotides are TGTGCCAGCAGTTTAGGCGGGGAGGCCTACGAGCAGTACTTC.

This clonotype has more than one count but fewer than ten. The chain has TRBV29-1 and TRBJ2-3, with TRBD1 matching over 8 bases. J was trimmed by 3 bases and V by 6 bases; bases with no gene match: 14. The germline gives CDR1 SQVTM, CDR2 ANQGSEA. CDR3 length: 16 amino acids. CDR3 amino acids: CSVARLRTGLTDTQYF. The CDR3, as DNA: TGCAGCGTCGCGCGGTTGAGGACAGGGTTAACAGATACGCAGTATTTT.

This chain uses TRBV10-3 with TRBJ2-1; TRBD1 is a possible D gene (5 bases). CDR1 and CDR2 (germline): ENHRY, SYGVKD. The CDR3 covers 15 residues. With 6 bases removed from V and 8 bases from J, the gap between germline ends came to 20 bases. CDR3 coding DNA: TGTGCCATCAGGGGATATGGGGCGGCGTACCATGAGCAGTTCTTC. The encoded protein is CAIRGYGAAYHEQFF.

Only a few counts were recorded for this clonotype. The chain links TRBV27 to TRBJ2-1; no clear D gene. The CDR3 totals 13 residues. The V gene lost 6 bases and the J gene lost 0 bases, with 6 bases spanning the gap. Germline CDR1 MNHEY, CDR2 SMNVEV (reference sequence). CDR3: CASSGLSYNEQFF. The CDR3, as DNA: TGTGCCAGCAGCGGTCTCTCCTACAATGAGCAGTTCTTC.

This clonotype was observed a few times. The V call is TRBV28, the J call TRBJ1-5, with unresolved D. Germline V CDR1 and CDR2: MDHEN, SYDVKM. CDR3 size: 12 residues. The V end lost 8 bases, the J end lost 4 bases, and 9 bases lay between the germline ends. The DNA for the CDR3 is TGTGCCAGCCGAATGGGGAATCAGCCCCAGCATTTT. This gives the protein CASRMGNQPQHF.

This clonotype was observed a few times. This chain uses TRBV5-1 with TRBJ2-3, with D unclear. Trimming cost V 5 bases and J 0 bases, with 7 bases left between them. The CDR3 runs to 13 residues. The germline V gene encodes CDR1 SGHRS and CDR2 YFSETQ. The CDR3: CASSSISTDTQYF. The CDR3 DNA follows: TGCGCCAGCAGTTCGATTAGCACAGATACGCAGTATTTT.

This clonotype was detected only a few times. V usage is TRBV5-1 and J usage is TRBJ1-1; perhaps TRBD1 as D (5 bases). The CDR3 length is 14 residues. CDR1 SGHRS and CDR2 YFSETQ come from the germline V gene. V was shortened by 4 bases and J by 1 base, with 11 bases between the two germline ends. CDR3 region: CASSRGGANTEAFF. DNA for the CDR3: TGCGCCAGCAGCCGAGGAGGGGCGAACACTGAAGCTTTCTTT.

The sample holds a few counts of this clonotype. V usage is TRBV6-2 or TRBV6-3 and J usage is TRBJ2-3; D may be TRBD1 (5 bases). Per germline, CDR1 MNHEY and CDR2 SVGEGT. Trimming shortened V by 5 bases and J by 6 bases, and 12 bases separated the two germline ends. The CDR3 extends over 13 amino acids. Here the CDR3 DNA reads TGTGCCAGCAGTCCCTTCTACAGGGATACGCAGTATTTT. The encoded protein is CASSPFYRDTQYF.

In this sample, this clonotype turned up a few times. The rearrangement links TRBV25-1 to TRBJ1-2; TRBD1 matches 9 bases. V was pared by 3 bases and J by 4 bases, with 18 bases of the junction left unmatched. Germline assignment: CDR1 MGHDK and CDR2 SYGVNS. The CDR3 consists of 19 residues. The CDR3 loop reads CASSDVSGTGRYRSYGYTF. The CDR3 nucleotides are TGTGCCAGCAGTGACGTATCCGGGACAGGGCGTTATCGTAGCTATGGCTACACCTTC.

The sample holds many counts of this clonotype. The rearrangement joins TRBV11-2 to TRBJ2-5, with 11 positions matching TRBD2. Germline V gives CDR1 SGHAT, CDR2 FQNNGV. The CDR3 contains 16 residues. V dropped 5 bases and J dropped 6; count of bases not matched to a gene: 11. The DNA for the CDR3 is TGTGCCAGCAGCGTCCGACTAGCGGGATCGAGCCAGACCCAGTACTTC. Translated: CASSVRLAGSSQTQYF.

This clonotype was counted at least ten times. This rearrangement joins TRBV4-1 to TRBJ2-1; D remains unclear. Germline V lookup: CDR1 MGHRA, CDR2 YSYEKL. V lost 1 base, J lost 8 bases, and 12 bases lay in between. The CDR3 has 14 amino acids. The CDR3 sequence is CASSQGRFEDEQFF. CDR3 DNA sequence: TGCGCCAGCAGCCAAGGTAGATTTGAGGATGAGCAGTTCTTC.

This clonotype was counted ten times or more. This chain connects TRBV12-3 or TRBV12-4 to TRBJ2-1, with TRBD2 identical over 7 bases. The CDR3 covers 11 residues. With 5 bases clipped from V and 16 bases from J, the junction kept 8 bases outside the gene matches. CDR3 loop: CASSHGTIEFF. Written as DNA, the CDR3 is TGTGCCAGCAGTCATGGGACTATCGAATTCTTC.

Many counts were recorded for this clonotype. This chain uses TRBV7-6 with TRBJ2-5, with 8 bases aligning to TRBD2. The CDR3 runs to 15 residues. Germline V CDR1 and CDR2: SGHVS, FNYEAQ. The junction had 4 bases not matched to a gene; V was cut back by 4 bases and J by 0 bases. Written as DNA, the CDR3 is TGTGCCAGCAGCTATAGCGGGACGTACCAAGAGACCCAGTACTTC. It encodes CASSYSGTYQETQYF.

This clonotype occurred many times. The chain has TRBV7-9 and TRBJ2-1; 9 bases align to TRBD2. Unmatched junction bases numbered 10, after V lost 7 bases and J lost 6 bases. Germline CDR1 SEHNR, CDR2 FQNEAQ (reference sequence). The CDR3 consists of 15 residues. DNA for the CDR3: TGTGCCAGCATCGAAGGCCTGACTAGCGGCAATGAGCAGTTCTTC. Translated, it gives CASIEGLTSGNEQFF.

This clonotype showed up just a few times. This rearrangement joins TRBV5-1 to TRBJ2-1, with 10 bases fitting TRBD2. The CDR3 runs to 16 residues. Germline V gene lookup returns CDR1 SGHRS and CDR2 YFSETQ. With V trimmed by 2 bases and J by 6 bases, 8 bases remained unmatched. The CDR3 DNA reads TGCGCCAGCAGCTTCTTCCCTAGCGGGAGCGGCAATGAGCAGTTCTTC. Protein product: CASSFFPSGSGNEQFF. Full variable domain (missing parts from reference TRBV5-1 and TRBJ2-1): KAGVTQTPRYLIKTRGQQVTLSCSPISGHRSVSWYQQTPGQGLQFLFEYFSETQRNKGNFPGRFSGRQFSNSRSEMNVSTLELGDSALYLCASSFFPSGSGNEQFFGPGTRLTVL.

The chain recombines TRBV6-5 with TRBJ2-3; D is unclear. The CDR3 is made up of 12 amino acids. Germline assignment: CDR1 MNHEY and CDR2 SVGAGI. Trimming removed 5 bases from V and 9 bases from J, with 12 bases in between. For the CDR3, the DNA is TGTGCCAGCAGTCCAGACTCAGGCACGCAGTATTTT. Protein: CASSPDSGTQYF.

As DNA, the CDR3 is TGTGCCAGCAGGAAAGGGCGGATTGAAGCTTTCTTT. Residues: CASRKGRIEAFF. This chain connects TRBV6-2 or TRBV6-3 to TRBJ1-1; no definite D call. Looked up from germline, CDR1 is MNHEY and CDR2 is SVGEGT. This CDR3 contains 12 residues. Trimming took 6 bases from V and 7 from J, leaving 12 bases between them.

The genes are TRBV7-6 and TRBJ2-1, with 11 bases that match TRBD2. Germline-derived CDR1 and CDR2 are SGHVS and FNYEAQ. The CDR3 loop spans 18 amino acids. V lost 3 bases to trimming and J lost 7 bases; unmatched junction nucleotides: 14. This chain's CDR3 is CASSFVGLAGGPQNEQFF. The CDR3, as DNA: TGTGCCAGCAGCTTCGTCGGCTTAGCGGGAGGGCCTCAGAATGAGCAGTTCTTC.

J is TRBJ2-7 and V is TRBV20-1; D tentatively fits TRBD1 or TRBD2 (5 bases each). CDR1 and CDR2 from the germline V gene are DFQATT and SNEGSKA (reference sequence). CDR3 length: 11 amino acids. V dropped 7 bases and J dropped 7 bases, with 14 bases sitting between them. The CDR3 nucleotides read TGCAGTGTAGACAGTCCGGGAGAGCAGTACTTC. It encodes CSVDSPGEQYF.

The rearrangement links TRBV6-4 to TRBJ2-1; 11 nucleotides line up with TRBD2. Germline lookup yields CDR1 MRHNA and CDR2 SNTAGT. V gave up 0 bases and J gave up 4 bases; unmatched junction bases: 2. CDR3 size: 16 residues. DNA of the CDR3: TGTGCCAGCAGTGACTCCGGGACTAGCGGATACAATGAGCAGTTCTTC. Translation gives CASSDSGTSGYNEQFF.

The V call is TRBV5-1, the J call TRBJ2-2; D might be TRBD2 (6 bases). Between the trimmed V and J ends, which lost 5 bases and 6 bases, there was a span of 11 bases. This CDR3 has 13 amino acids. Per the germline V gene, CDR1 is SGHRS and CDR2 is YFSETQ. The CDR3 DNA reads TGCGCCAGCAGGGTGGACTACGCCGGGGAGCTGTTTTTT. It codes for CASRVDYAGELFF.

Many counts were recorded for this clonotype. The chain has TRBV5-1 and TRBJ2-7, with TRBD1 matching 8 bases. Trimming cost V 3 bases and J 2 bases; bases outside gene matches: 7. The CDR3 extends over 15 amino acids. CDR1 SGHRS and CDR2 YFSETQ come from the germline V gene. The CDR3, as DNA: TGCGCCAGCAGCTGGAGGACAGGGCCCACCTACGAGCAGTACTTC. Protein sequence: CASSWRTGPTYEQYF. Based on the CDR3 plus reference TRBV5-1 and TRBJ2-7, the full variable domain is KAGVTQTPRYLIKTRGQQVTLSCSPISGHRSVSWYQQTPGQGLQFLFEYFSETQRNKGNFPGRFSGRQFSNSRSEMNVSTLELGDSALYLCASSWRTGPTYEQYFGPGTRLTVT.

CDR3 nucleotides: TGCGCCAGCAGCTTGGGTAGGGGCGCGGGCTATGGCTACACCTTC. Translating it yields CASSLGRGAGYGYTF. The chain is built from TRBV5-1 and TRBJ1-2, with a possible D match to TRBD1 (5 bases). The germline V gene has CDR1 SGHRS and CDR2 YFSETQ. Deletions cut 0 bases from V and 4 bases from J, with 13 bases between. CDR3 length equals 15 residues. The variable domain in full, with the rest retrieved from reference TRBV5-1 and TRBJ1-2, is KAGVTQTPRYLIKTRGQQVTLSCSPISGHRSVSWYQQTPGQGLQFLFEYFSETQRNKGNFPGRFSGRQFSNSRSEMNVSTLELGDSALYLCASSLGRGAGYGYTFGSGTRLTVV.

This clonotype was recorded a few times. This rearrangement joins TRBV7-2 to TRBJ2-1, with D uncertain. CDR1 and CDR2 from the germline V gene are SGHTA and FQGNSA. This CDR3 has 11 residues. Trimming pared 4 bases from V and 6 bases from J, leaving 4 bases between. The chain's CDR3 is CASSSLNEQFF. The CDR3, as DNA: TGTGCCAGCAGCTCACTCAATGAGCAGTTCTTC.

This clonotype was observed a handful of times. The rearrangement joins TRBV7-2 to TRBJ2-1, with 10 bases fitting TRBD2. The germline V gene has CDR1 SGHTA and CDR2 FQGNSA. The CDR3 is 15 residues long. V shed 5 bases, J shed 4 bases, and the junction held 5 bases outside the gene matches. The CDR3 spells CASSPTSGYYNEQFF. For the CDR3, the DNA is TGTGCCAGCAGCCCGACTAGCGGGTATTACAATGAGCAGTTCTTC.